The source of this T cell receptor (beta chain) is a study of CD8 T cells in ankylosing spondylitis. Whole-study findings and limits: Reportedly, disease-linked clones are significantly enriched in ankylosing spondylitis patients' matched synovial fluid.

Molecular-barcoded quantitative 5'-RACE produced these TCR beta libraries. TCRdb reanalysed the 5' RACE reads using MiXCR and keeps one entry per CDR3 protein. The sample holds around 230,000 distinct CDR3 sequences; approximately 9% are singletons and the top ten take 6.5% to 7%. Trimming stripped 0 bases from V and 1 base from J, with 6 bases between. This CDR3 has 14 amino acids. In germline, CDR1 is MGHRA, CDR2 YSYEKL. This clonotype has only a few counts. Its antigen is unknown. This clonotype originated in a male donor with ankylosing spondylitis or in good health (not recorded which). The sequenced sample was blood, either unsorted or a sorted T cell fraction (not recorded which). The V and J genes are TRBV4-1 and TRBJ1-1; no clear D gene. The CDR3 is CASSQERGNTEAFF. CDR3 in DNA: TGCGCCAGCAGCCAAGAGAGAGGGAACACTGAAGCTTTCTTT.